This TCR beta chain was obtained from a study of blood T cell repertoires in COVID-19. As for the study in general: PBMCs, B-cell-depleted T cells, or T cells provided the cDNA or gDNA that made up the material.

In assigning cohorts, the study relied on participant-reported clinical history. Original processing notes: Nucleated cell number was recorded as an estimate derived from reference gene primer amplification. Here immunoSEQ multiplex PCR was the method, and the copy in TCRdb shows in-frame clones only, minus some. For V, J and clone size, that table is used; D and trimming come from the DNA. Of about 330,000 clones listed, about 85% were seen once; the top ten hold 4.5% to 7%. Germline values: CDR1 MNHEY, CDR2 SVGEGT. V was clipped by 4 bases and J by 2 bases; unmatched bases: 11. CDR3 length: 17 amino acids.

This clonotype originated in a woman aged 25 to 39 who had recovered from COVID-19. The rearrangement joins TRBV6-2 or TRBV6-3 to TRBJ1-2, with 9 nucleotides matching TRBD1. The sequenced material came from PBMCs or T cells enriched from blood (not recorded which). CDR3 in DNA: TGTGCCAGCAGTTTTTTGTCCGGGACAGGGCTCAACTATGGCTACACCTTC. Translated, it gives CASSFLSGTGLNYGYTF.